The 26 T cell receptor gamma chains presented below share a single source sample, sequenced in a study of gamma-delta T cells after stem cell transplantation. TCRdb applied CATT to the RT-PCR reads for clone calling. The sample comprises 3,000 to 4,500 gamma-chain clones, about 5.3% of which are singletons, and about 20% rests with the top ten. The sequencing input was gamma-delta T cells. The receptor source for this set is a human donor. It is not recorded whose cells these are; they may come from a transplant donor.

This clone is medium-sized in the sample. Other DNA sequences within the sample encode an identical CDR3. V is TRGV9 and J is TRGJP. The CDR3 contains 15 residues. The V gene's germline CDR1 is GITISATS and CDR2 ISYDGTV (reference sequence). V trimming: 5 bases; J trimming: 7 bases; junction bases outside the gene matches: 5. CDR3 in amino acids: CALWVPELGKKIKVF. The CDR3 DNA is TGTGCCTTGTGGGTTCCGGAGTTGGGCAAAAAAATCAAGGTATTT.

The sample holds a few counts of this clone. The chain combines TRGV9 with TRGJP. The CDR3 extends over 16 amino acids. After removal of 6 bases from V and 4 bases from J, the junction contained 6 bases not matched to a gene. CDR1 is GITISATS and CDR2 is ISYDGTV in the germline V gene (reference sequence). CDR3 in DNA: TGTGCCTTGTGGAAACTTCAAGAGTTGGGCAAAAAAATCAAGGTATTT. Protein: CALWKLQELGKKIKVF.

This clone came up a few times. The TCRdb protein, from a much larger clone, departs from this DNA's translation at residue 11, likely by read error; the protein shown derives from the DNA. The genes are TRGV9 and TRGJP1. The CDR3 is 17 residues long. Germline V CDR1 and CDR2: GITISATS, ISYDGTV (reference sequence). CDR3 sequence reads: CALCGVSGGTAGWFKIF. In DNA, the CDR3 is TGTGCCTTGTGTGGTGTTTCCGGGGGTACCGCTGGTTGGTTCAAGATATTT.

Within the sample, this clone is medium-sized. The sample has other DNA sequences that encode this CDR3 too. V and J are TRGV9 and TRGJP. Losses at the gene ends were 3 bases for V and 6 bases for J; bases not matched to a gene: 5. CDR1 and CDR2 from the germline V gene are GITISATS and ISYDGTV (reference sequence). The CDR3 covers 16 residues. CDR3 protein: CALWESPELGKKIKVF. The CDR3 bases are TGTGCCTTGTGGGAGTCCCCAGAGTTGGGCAAAAAAATCAAGGTATTT.

There are a few counts of this clone. A read error is possible here, since a much larger clone lies one base away. This CDR3 is also generated by other DNA sequences in the sample. CDR3 nucleotide sequence: TGCGCCACCTGGATTGAGGGTAAGAAACTCTTT. Amino acid sequence: CATWIEGKKLF. V usage is TRGV4 and J usage is TRGJ1 or TRGJ2. Germline-derived CDR1 and CDR2 are EGSTGY and YDSYTSSV. The length of the CDR3 is 11 residues.

This chain connects TRGV9 to TRGJP. Germline-derived CDR1 and CDR2 are GITISATS and ISYDGTV (reference sequence). With 0 bases clipped from V and 6 bases from J, the junction kept 5 bases outside the gene matches. The CDR3 extends over 17 amino acids. The CDR3 bases are TGTGCCTTGTGGGAGGTGGTCGTAGAGTTGGGCAAAAAAATCAAGGTATTT. As protein: CALWEVVVELGKKIKVF.

This clone has a handful of counts. The chain recombines TRGV9 with TRGJP. Trimming took 1 base from V and 9 from J; bases not matched to a gene: 3. The CDR3 length is 15 residues. Germline V gene sequence: CDR1 GITISATS, CDR2 ISYDGTV (reference sequence). The CDR3 loop is CALWEVTLGKKIKVF. The CDR3 region has the DNA TGTGCCTTGTGGGAGGTTACGTTGGGCAAAAAAATCAAGGTATTT.

In its sample, this clone was seen a few times. The V gene is TRGV3, the J gene TRGJ1 or TRGJ2. This CDR3 has 14 amino acids. V shed 1 base, J shed 3 bases, and the junction held 6 bases outside the gene matches. The germline CDR1 and CDR2 sequences are VTNTFY and YDVSTARD (reference sequence). The CDR3 loop reads CATWDSGGYYKKLF. CDR3 in DNA: TGTGCCACCTGGGACAGTGGCGGTTATTATAAGAAACTCTTT.

In this sample, this clone is medium-sized. The chain uses TRGV9 and TRGJ1 or TRGJ2. Germline assignment: CDR1 GITISATS and CDR2 ISYDGTV (reference sequence). After removal of 2 bases from V and 9 bases from J, the junction contained 10 bases not matched to a gene. The CDR3 extends over 13 amino acids. The CDR3 DNA is TGTGCCTTGTGGGAGGCGACGGGGGGTAAGAAACTCTTT. Encoded protein: CALWEATGGKKLF.

About this clone itself: One end of the junction is discordant with germline, which a read error may explain. The V gene is TRGV9, the J gene TRGJP. Germline V gives CDR1 GITISATS, CDR2 ISYDGTV (reference sequence). The CDR3 length is 19 residues. The CDR3 here is CALWEVLRHNELSKKIKVF. CDR3 bases: TGTGCCTTGTGGGAGGTGCTCCGGCACAACGAGTTGAGCAAAAAAATCAAGGTATTT.

This clone is large (0.1 to 1%) within its sample. The same CDR3 can be traced to other DNA sequences in this sample. The chain couples TRGV9 to TRGJP. V was pared by 1 base and J by 4 bases, with 1 base of the junction left unmatched. The germline CDR1 and CDR2 sequences are GITISATS and ISYDGTV (reference sequence). This CDR3 is 16 amino acids long. CDR3 in DNA: TGTGCCTTGTGGGAGGTTCAAGAGTTGGGCAAAAAAATCAAGGTATTT. Translating gives CALWEVQELGKKIKVF.

As regards this clone: Possible read error: a much larger clone is one base away. The V gene is TRGV4, the J gene TRGJ1 or TRGJ2. The CDR3 has 11 residues. Per germline, CDR1 EGSTGY and CDR2 YDSYTSSV. This CDR3 reads CATWDYYKKLF. CDR3 in DNA: TGTGCCACCTGGGATTACTATAAGAAACTCTTT.

Points on this clone: TCRdb's listed protein matches a much larger clone and diverges from this DNA's translation at residue 12, likely through a read error; the protein shown comes from the DNA. The rearrangement joins TRGV4 to TRGJP2. CDR1 is EGSTGY, CDR2 YDSYTSSV, per germline. There are 14 residues in the CDR3. CDR3 amino acids: CATWEHSSDWIETF. The CDR3 region has the DNA TGTGCCACCTGGGAGCATAGTAGTGATTGGATCGAGACGTTT.

This clone was detected only a few times. A read error likely explains why the TCRdb protein, taken from a much larger clone, differs from this DNA's translation at residue 8; the protein shown is translated from the DNA. The chain has TRGV9 and TRGJP. Trimming removed 0 bases from V and 8 bases from J; junction bases left unmatched: 4. From germline, CDR1 is GITISATS and CDR2 ISYDGTV (reference sequence). This CDR3 is 16 amino acids long. Here the CDR3 reads CALWEVAKLGKKIKVF. The CDR3, as DNA: TGTGCCTTGTGGGAGGTGGCAAAGTTGGGCAAAAAAATCAAGGTATTT.

This clone was observed a few times. The sample has other DNA sequences that encode this CDR3 too. V and J are TRGV9 and TRGJP. The CDR3 covers 15 residues. CDR1 and CDR2 (germline): GITISATS, ISYDGTV (reference sequence). The trim removed 6 bases at V and 4 bases at J, leaving 3 bases unmatched. DNA for the CDR3: TGTGCCTTGTGGTCCCAAGAGTTGGGCAAAAAAATCAAGGTATTT. Protein sequence: CALWSQELGKKIKVF.

This clone has more than one count but fewer than ten. The CDR3 sequence: CALWVGDSELGKKIKVF. In nucleotides, the CDR3 is TGTGCCTTGTGGGTCGGTGACTCCGAGTTGGGCAAAAAAATCAAGGTATTT. The rearrangement uses TRGV9 and TRGJP. J gave up 7 bases and V 5 bases, and 11 bases lay outside the gene matches. Germline CDR1 reads GITISATS; CDR2 reads ISYDGTV (reference sequence). This CDR3 has 17 amino acids.

The table lists this clone with a few counts. The rearrangement joins TRGV9 to TRGJP. Germline V lookup: CDR1 GITISATS, CDR2 ISYDGTV (reference sequence). The CDR3 has 18 amino acids. V gave up 0 bases and J gave up 9 bases; unmatched junction bases: 11. The CDR3 here is CALWEVKEGRLGKKIKVF. CDR3 DNA sequence: TGTGCCTTGTGGGAGGTGAAAGAAGGGCGGTTGGGCAAAAAAATCAAGGTATTT.

The table lists this clone with a few counts. The genes are TRGV4 and TRGJP2. The CDR3 is 16 amino acids. CDR1 is EGSTGY and CDR2 is YDSYTSSV in the germline V gene. J gave up 0 bases and V 2 bases, and 6 bases lay outside the gene matches. This CDR3 is CATWDVDYSSDWIKTF. The CDR3, as DNA: TGTGCCACCTGGGATGTGGACTATAGTAGTGATTGGATCAAGACGTTT.

This clone is classed as medium-sized (0.01 to 0.1%). Other DNA sequences in this specimen translate into the identical CDR3. The CDR3 bases are TGTGCCTTGTGGGACCAGGAGTTGGGCAAAAAAATCAAGGTATTT. Its protein product is CALWDQELGKKIKVF. The chain uses TRGV9 and TRGJP. The CDR3 loop spans 15 amino acids. J was trimmed by 7 bases and V by 4 bases; bases with no gene match: 4. Germline-derived CDR1 and CDR2 are GITISATS and ISYDGTV (reference sequence).

By proportion, this clone is medium-sized. The chain couples TRGV4 to TRGJ1 or TRGJ2. The CDR3 extends over 11 amino acids. J lost 5 bases, V lost 4 bases, and 2 bases had no gene match. The germline V gene encodes CDR1 EGSTGY and CDR2 YDSYTSSV. CDR3 nucleotide sequence: TGTGCCACCTGGGAGGATTATAAGAAACTCTTT. Its translation is CATWEDYKKLF.

For this clone: Only one base separates this from a far larger clonotype, so it likely reflects a read error. The chain is built from TRGV9 and TRGJP. Germline V lookup: CDR1 GITISATS, CDR2 ISYDGTV (reference sequence). There are 19 residues in the CDR3. The CDR3 sequence is CALWEVIPEQELGIKIKVF. CDR3 nucleotide sequence: TGTGCCTTGTGGGAGGTAATCCCAGAGCAAGAGTTGGGCATAAAAATCAAGGTATTT.

This clone occurred a few times. Its ends do not fully match the called genes, so a read error is possible. As DNA, the CDR3 is TGTGCCGCCTGGGACAGGCCGTATTATAAGAAACTCTTT. This codes for CAAWDRPYYKKLF. V usage is TRGV3 and J usage is TRGJ1 or TRGJ2. Germline-derived CDR1 and CDR2 are VTNTFY and YDVSTARD (reference sequence). The CDR3 is 13 amino acids.

Concerning this clone itself: A single base separates this from a much larger clone, so it may be a read error. The chain links TRGV8 to TRGJ1 or TRGJ2. The CDR3 runs 10 residues. The germline CDR1 and CDR2 sequences are VENAVY and YDSYNSRV. The CDR3 coding sequence is TGCGCCACCTGGAATTATAAGAAACTCTTT. As protein: CATWNYKKLF.

In its sample, this clone is medium-sized. Since a much larger clone is just one base distant, this may be a read error. Distinct nucleotide sequences in the sample also encode this CDR3. The chain uses TRGV9 and TRGJP. Per the germline V gene, CDR1 is GITISATS and CDR2 is ISYDGTV (reference sequence). This CDR3 has 16 amino acids. The ends lost 0 bases at V and 7 bases at J; junction bases unmatched: 3. In nucleotides, the CDR3 is TGTGCCTTGTGGGAGGTGGATGAGTTGGGCAAAAAAATCAAGGTATTT. Translating gives CALWEVDELGKKIKVF.

Sample share makes this clone medium-sized. The V and J genes are TRGV9 and TRGJP. Germline CDR1 GITISATS, CDR2 ISYDGTV (reference sequence). J gave up 6 bases and V 2 bases, and 10 bases lay outside the gene matches. CDR3 length: 18 amino acids. The CDR3 coding sequence is TGTGCCTTGTGGGAGGCCGGATTCGTAGAGTTGGGCAAAAAAATCAAGGTATTT. Protein: CALWEAGFVELGKKIKVF.

This sequence joins TRGV3 and TRGJ1 or TRGJ2. There are 15 residues in the CDR3. V dropped 1 base and J dropped 0; count of bases not matched to a gene: 6. The germline CDR1 and CDR2 sequences are VTNTFY and YDVSTARD (reference sequence). CDR3 bases: TGTGCCACCTGGGACAGCCTACAGAATTATTATAAGAAACTCTTT. Residues: CATWDSLQNYYKKLF.